This TCR beta chain was found in a study of OX40 agonist ivuxolimab in advanced cancers. Measured with immunoSEQ multiplex PCR; TCRdb has only the in-frame clones, and not every one. The sample lists about 51,000 clones; over 75% were seen once. Germline V CDR1 and CDR2: SGHNT, YYREEE (reference sequence). This CDR3 is built from 15 residues. About this clone: Germline and junction disagree at one end, which may indicate a read error.

The genes are TRBV5-4 and TRBJ2-5, with D tentatively TRBD2 (6 bases). The sequence was collected from an adult with an advanced solid tumor such as melanoma, head and neck, liver or kidney cancer. This sample comprised CD4+ or CD8+ T cells sorted from blood, obtained in a trial of the OX40 agonist ivuxolimab. The CDR3 loop reads CASSRRDLWQETQYF. The CDR3 DNA reads TGCGCCAGCAGCCGAAGGGACTTATGGCAAGAGACCCAGTACTTC.